This T cell receptor (beta chain) was sequenced in a study of Graves' ophthalmopathy and Graves' hyperthyroidism. Study in general: No ophthalmopathy within 18 months of follow-up signified stable hyperthyroidism.

Researchers took RNA transcripts and amplified TCR beta CDR3 regions from them. Second-round multiplex PCR came after a first-round RT-PCR that employed HTBI primers. MiXCR, run by TCRdb on the multiplex PCR reads, gives a single entry per CDR3 protein. The sample has 1 million to 1.3 million distinct CDR3 sequences, around a third seen once; the top ten hold over 8.5%. From its first to its last residue, the CDR3 has 16 amino acids. Germline CDR1 SQVTM, CDR2 ANQGSEA. It was on clinical symptoms, serum thyroxine, TRAb, thyroid ultrasound and orbital computed tomography that diagnosis relied. Findings and caveats of the study: Clonotypes were expanded in thyroid at above 0.001 frequency, and most also appeared in blood.

Note on this clonotype: What it binds is not known. Since no conserved phenylalanine or tryptophan closes the CDR3, a read error is the likely cause. The limits of the CDR3 on the DNA are not certain, so only TCRdb's listed CDR3 is given.

The sequence was collected from an adult man with Graves' hyperthyroidism. The chain couples TRBV29-1 to TRBJ2-5; TRBD1, the table's D call, lacks a check against the DNA. Sequenced input: peripheral blood or thyroid tissue (not recorded which). The CDR3 is CSVERGGVDYGYTFGS.